Following are 9 T cell receptor beta chains from one sample sequenced in a study of control samples from healthy donors and cancer patients. Measured with immunoSEQ multiplex PCR; TCRdb has only the in-frame clones, and not every one. This repertoire shows 100,000 to 150,000 clones, approximately 90% found once; its top ten account for roughly 3.2%. Sequenced: blood. The receptor source for this set is a man between 45 and 60 years old in good health.

The chain links TRBV2 to TRBJ1-1; TRBD1 aligns across 11 bases. The V and J ends lost 5 bases and 0 bases, in that order; junction bases with no gene match: 5. Germline V lookup: CDR1 SNHLY, CDR2 FYNNEI. This CDR3 has 16 amino acids. In DNA, the CDR3 is TGTGCCAGCAGTCCCGGGACAGGGGGGATGAACACTGAAGCTTTCTTT. This sequence encodes CASSPGTGGMNTEAFF.

This clone appeared a single time. Compared with germline, one end of the junction differs, possibly owing to a read error. The gene calls are TRBV2 and TRBJ1-1; a possible D gene is TRBD1 (6 bases). This CDR3 is built from 12 residues. From germline, CDR1 is SNHLY and CDR2 FYNNEI. The CDR3 reads CASGDRLTEAFF. Here the CDR3 DNA reads TGTGCCAGCGGTGACAGGCTGACTGAAGCTTTCTTT.

This clone was counted ten times or more. The chain recombines TRBV6-5 with TRBJ2-7, with no clear D. CDR3 length: 13 residues. The ends were cut back, 6 bases at V and 5 bases at J, with 14 bases in the middle. The germline V gene encodes CDR1 MNHEY and CDR2 SVGAGI. In nucleotides, the CDR3 is TGTGCCAGCAGATTTCTGAGCCCGAACGAGCAGTACTTC. It specifies CASRFLSPNEQYF.

The chain has TRBV24-1 and TRBJ1-2; tentative D call: TRBD1 (5 bases). V lost 4 bases and J 4 bases, leaving 12 bases between the germline ends. This CDR3 is built from 14 residues. The germline V gene has CDR1 KGHDR and CDR2 SFDVKD. The DNA for the CDR3 is TGTGCCACCAGTGAGGATGACAGTCCCTATGGCTACACCTTC. It specifies CATSEDDSPYGYTF.

This clone appeared a few times. J is TRBJ1-1 and V is TRBV9, with a weak D call TRBD1 (5 bases). Trimming removed 3 bases at V and 3 bases at J, with 15 bases between. This CDR3 has 15 amino acids. Germline V gives CDR1 SGDLS, CDR2 YYNGEE. The CDR3 DNA reads TGTGCCAGCAGCGCGAGCATTGACAGCCACACTGAAGCTTTCTTT. It yields the protein CASSASIDSHTEAFF.

At least ten counts were recorded for this clone. The CDR3 DNA is TGTGCCAGCAGTGAATATGCGACAGGGATCGCTGAGCAGTACTTC. Protein product: CASSEYATGIAEQYF. V gene TRBV6-1 combines with J gene TRBJ2-7, with 7 bases identical to TRBD1. Trimming cost V 2 bases and J 7 bases; bases outside gene matches: 11. The CDR3 runs 15 residues. The V gene's germline CDR1 is MNHNS and CDR2 SASEGT.

The chain employs TRBV2 and TRBJ2-2; 7 nucleotides align to TRBD1. The V and J ends lost 8 bases and 5 bases, in that order; junction bases with no gene match: 8. The CDR3 is 14 residues long. CDR1 SNHLY and CDR2 FYNNEI come from the germline V gene. As DNA, the CDR3 is TGTGCCAGCCAAAGCAGGACAGGAACCGGGGAGCTGTTTTTT. Translation gives CASQSRTGTGELFF.

J is TRBJ1-3 and V is TRBV5-6; the D is unclear. This CDR3 has 12 residues. V lost 1 base and J 4 bases, leaving 3 bases between the germline ends. Germline loops: CDR1 SGHDT, CDR2 YYEEEE. DNA for the CDR3: TGTGCCAGCAGCTTGTTCGGAAACACCATATATTTT. This translates into CASSLFGNTIYF.

The chain recombines TRBV4-1 with TRBJ1-4; D perhaps matches TRBD1 (5 bases). This CDR3 has 16 residues. V was pared by 1 base and J by 8 bases, with 17 bases between. Germline values: CDR1 MGHRA, CDR2 YSYEKL. The CDR3 nucleotides are TGCGCCAGCAGCCAAGTCGGAGGGGACCGTAGGGAAAAACTGTTTTTT. Amino acid sequence: CASSQVGGDRREKLFF.